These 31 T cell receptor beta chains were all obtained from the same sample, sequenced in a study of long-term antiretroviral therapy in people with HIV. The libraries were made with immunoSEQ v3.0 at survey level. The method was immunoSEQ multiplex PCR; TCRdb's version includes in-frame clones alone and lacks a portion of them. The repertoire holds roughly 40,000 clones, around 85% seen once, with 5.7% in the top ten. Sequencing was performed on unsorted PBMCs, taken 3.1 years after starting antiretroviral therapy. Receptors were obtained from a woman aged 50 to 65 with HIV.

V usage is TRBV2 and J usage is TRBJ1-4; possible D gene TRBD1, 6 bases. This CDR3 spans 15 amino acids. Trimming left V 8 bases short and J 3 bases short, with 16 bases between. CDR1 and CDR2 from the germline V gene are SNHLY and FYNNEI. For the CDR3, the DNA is TGTGCCAGCCTAAGACAGGCCGCGGCTAATGAAAAACTGTTTTTT. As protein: CASLRQAAANEKLFF.

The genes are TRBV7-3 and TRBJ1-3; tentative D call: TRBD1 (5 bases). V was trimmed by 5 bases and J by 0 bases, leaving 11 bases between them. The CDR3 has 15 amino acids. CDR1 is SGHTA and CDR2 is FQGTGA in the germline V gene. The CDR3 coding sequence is TGTGCCAGCAGCCCGGACACAAACTCTGGAAACACCATATATTTT. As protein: CASSPDTNSGNTIYF.

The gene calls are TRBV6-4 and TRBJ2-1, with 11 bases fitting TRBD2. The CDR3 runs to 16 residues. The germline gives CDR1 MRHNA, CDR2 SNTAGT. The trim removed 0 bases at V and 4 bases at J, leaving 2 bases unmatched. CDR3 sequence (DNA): TGTGCCAGCAGTGACTCGACTAGCGGGGTTTACAATGAGCAGTTCTTC. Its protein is CASSDSTSGVYNEQFF.

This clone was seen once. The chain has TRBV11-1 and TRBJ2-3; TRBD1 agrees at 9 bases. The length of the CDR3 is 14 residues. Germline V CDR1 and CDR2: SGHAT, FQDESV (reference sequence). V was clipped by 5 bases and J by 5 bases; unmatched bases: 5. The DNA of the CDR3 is TGTGCCAGCAGCCCGCGACAGGGGGTAGATACGCAGTATTTT. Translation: CASSPRQGVDTQYF.

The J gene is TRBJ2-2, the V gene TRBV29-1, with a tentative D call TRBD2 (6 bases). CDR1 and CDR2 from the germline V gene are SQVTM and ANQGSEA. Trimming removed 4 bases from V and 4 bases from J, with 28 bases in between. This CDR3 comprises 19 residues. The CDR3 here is CSVGSIWAGMGPSTGELFF. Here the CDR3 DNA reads TGCAGCGTTGGTAGCATTTGGGCGGGGATGGGGCCTAGCACCGGGGAGCTGTTTTTT.

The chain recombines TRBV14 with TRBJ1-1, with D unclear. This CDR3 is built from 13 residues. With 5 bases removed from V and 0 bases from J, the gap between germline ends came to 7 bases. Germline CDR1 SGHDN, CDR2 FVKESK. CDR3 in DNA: TGTGCCAGCAGCTCCTCCATGAACACTGAAGCTTTCTTT. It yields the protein CASSSSMNTEAFF.

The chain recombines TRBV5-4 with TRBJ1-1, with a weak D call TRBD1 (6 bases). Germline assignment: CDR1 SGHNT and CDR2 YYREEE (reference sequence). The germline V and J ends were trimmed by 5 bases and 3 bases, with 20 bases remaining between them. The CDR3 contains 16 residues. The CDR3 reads CASRAKQGSGDTEAFF. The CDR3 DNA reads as TGTGCCAGCAGGGCGAAACAGGGCTCGGGGGACACTGAAGCTTTCTTT.

The CDR3: CASSPGASYGYTF. The CDR3 region has the DNA TGCGCCAGCAGCCCAGGGGCCAGCTATGGCTACACCTTC. The rearrangement joins TRBV5-1 to TRBJ1-2; TRBD1 might be the D (6 bases). The CDR3 has 13 residues. Deletions cut 4 bases from V and 4 bases from J, with 11 bases between. Germline CDR1 SGHRS, CDR2 YFSETQ.

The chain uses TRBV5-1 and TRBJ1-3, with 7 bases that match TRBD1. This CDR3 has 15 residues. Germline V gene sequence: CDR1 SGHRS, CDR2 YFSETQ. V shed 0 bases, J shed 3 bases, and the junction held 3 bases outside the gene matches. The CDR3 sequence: CASSLEGGLGNTIYF. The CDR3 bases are TGCGCCAGCAGCTTGGAAGGGGGCCTTGGAAACACCATATATTTT.

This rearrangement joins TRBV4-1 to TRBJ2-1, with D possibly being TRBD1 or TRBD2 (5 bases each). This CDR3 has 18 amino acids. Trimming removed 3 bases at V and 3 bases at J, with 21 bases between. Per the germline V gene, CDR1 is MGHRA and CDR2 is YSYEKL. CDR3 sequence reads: CASSHFFGTGGIYNEQFF. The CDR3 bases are TGCGCCAGCAGCCATTTCTTTGGGACGGGCGGTATCTACAATGAGCAGTTCTTC.

In DNA form, the CDR3 reads TGTGCCAGTAGTCCGGGGGGTCTGAATGAAAAACTGTTTTTT. Amino acids: CASSPGGLNEKLFF. V usage is TRBV19 and J usage is TRBJ1-4; possibly TRBD1 for D (5 bases). This CDR3 comprises 14 residues. Germline CDR1 is LNHDA and CDR2 is SQIVND (reference sequence). Deletions cut 5 bases from V and 5 bases from J, with 12 bases between.

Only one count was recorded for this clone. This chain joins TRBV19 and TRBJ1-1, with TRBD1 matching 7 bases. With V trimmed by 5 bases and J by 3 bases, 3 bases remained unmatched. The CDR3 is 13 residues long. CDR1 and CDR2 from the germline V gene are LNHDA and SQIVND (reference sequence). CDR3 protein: CASSLGQDTEAFF. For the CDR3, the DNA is TGTGCCAGTAGTCTCGGACAGGACACTGAAGCTTTCTTT.

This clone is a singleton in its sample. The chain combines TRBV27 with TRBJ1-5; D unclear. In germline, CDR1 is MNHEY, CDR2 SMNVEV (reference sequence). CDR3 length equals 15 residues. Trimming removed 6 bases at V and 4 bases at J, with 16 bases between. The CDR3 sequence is CASSLMGSSNQPQHF. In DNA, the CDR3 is TGTGCCAGCAGCCTCATGGGTAGTTCGAATCAGCCCCAGCATTTT.

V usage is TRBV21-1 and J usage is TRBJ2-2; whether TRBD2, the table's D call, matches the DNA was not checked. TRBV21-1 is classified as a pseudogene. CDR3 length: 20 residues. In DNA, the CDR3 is TGTGCCAGCCGTTCCCGGGGGACCGGGCCCGCTTGCCTCAACACCGGGGAGCTGTTTTTT. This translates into CASRSRGTGPACLNTGELFF.

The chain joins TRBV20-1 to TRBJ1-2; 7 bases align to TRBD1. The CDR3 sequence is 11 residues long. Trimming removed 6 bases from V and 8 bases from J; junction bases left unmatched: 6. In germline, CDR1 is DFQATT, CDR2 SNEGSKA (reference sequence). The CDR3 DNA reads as TGCAGTGCCCCGGCAGGGGGGGGCTACACCTTC. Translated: CSAPAGGGYTF.

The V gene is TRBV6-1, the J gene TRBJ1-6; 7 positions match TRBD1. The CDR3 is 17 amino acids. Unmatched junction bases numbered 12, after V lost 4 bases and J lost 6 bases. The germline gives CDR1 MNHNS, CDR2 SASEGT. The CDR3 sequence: CASSGDRDSLSNSPLHF. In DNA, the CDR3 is TGTGCCAGCAGTGGCGACCGGGACAGTCTTTCTAATTCACCCCTCCACTTT.

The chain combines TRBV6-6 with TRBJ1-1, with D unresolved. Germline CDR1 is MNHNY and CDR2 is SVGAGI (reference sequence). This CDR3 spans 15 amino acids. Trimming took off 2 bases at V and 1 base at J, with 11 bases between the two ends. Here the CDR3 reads CASSYRRDPNTEAFF. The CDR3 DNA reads TGTGCCAGCAGTTACCGTAGGGATCCGAACACTGAAGCTTTCTTT.

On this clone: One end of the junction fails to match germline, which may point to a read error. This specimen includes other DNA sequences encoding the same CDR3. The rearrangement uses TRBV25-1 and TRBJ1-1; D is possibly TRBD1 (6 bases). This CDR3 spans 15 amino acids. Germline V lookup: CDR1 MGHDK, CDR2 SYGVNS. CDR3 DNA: TGTGCTAGCAGTGAATTGGGGGCAGGTTATACTGAAGCTTTCTTT. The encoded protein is CASSELGAGYTEAFF. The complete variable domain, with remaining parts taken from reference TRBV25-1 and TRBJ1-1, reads EADIYQTPRYLVIGTGKKITLECSQTMGHDKMYWYQQDPGMELHLIHYSYGVNSTEKGDLSSESTVSRIRTEHFPLTLESARPSHTSQYLCASSELGAGYTEAFFGQGTRLTVV.

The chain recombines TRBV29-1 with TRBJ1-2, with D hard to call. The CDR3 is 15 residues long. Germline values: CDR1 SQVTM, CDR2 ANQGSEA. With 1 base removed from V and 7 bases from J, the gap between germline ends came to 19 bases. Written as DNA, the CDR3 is TGCAGCGTTGAAGGGCCGACCATTGGGTCGTCTGGCTACACCTTC. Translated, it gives CSVEGPTIGSSGYTF.

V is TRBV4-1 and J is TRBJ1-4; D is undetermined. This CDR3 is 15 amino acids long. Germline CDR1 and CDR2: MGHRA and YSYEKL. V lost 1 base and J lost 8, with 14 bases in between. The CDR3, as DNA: TGCGCCAGCAGCCAAGTAGGAGTGCCGGGGGAAAAACTGTTTTTT. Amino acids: CASSQVGVPGEKLFF.

The DNA of the CDR3 is TGTGCCAGCAGTTATGCCCCGGGACAGGGGAGGCGAGAGACCCAGTACTTC. Translating it yields CASSYAPGQGRRETQYF. The gene calls are TRBV7-9 and TRBJ2-5; TRBD1 matches 10 bases. Germline lookup yields CDR1 SEHNR and CDR2 FQNEAQ (reference sequence). The V and J ends lost 6 bases and 4 bases, in that order; junction bases with no gene match: 14. The CDR3 extends over 17 amino acids.

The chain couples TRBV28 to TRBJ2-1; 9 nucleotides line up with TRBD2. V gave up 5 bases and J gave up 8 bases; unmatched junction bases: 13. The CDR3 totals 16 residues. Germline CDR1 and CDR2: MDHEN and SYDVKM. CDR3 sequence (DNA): TGTGCCAGCAGTATGGTAAGCGGGGGGATGATCGATGAGCAGTTCTTC. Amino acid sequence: CASSMVSGGMIDEQFF.

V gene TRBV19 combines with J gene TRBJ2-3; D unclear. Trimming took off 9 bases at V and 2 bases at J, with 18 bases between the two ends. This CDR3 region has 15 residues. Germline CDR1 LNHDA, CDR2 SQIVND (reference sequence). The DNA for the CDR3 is TGTGCCAGAGTCCGTTACGGTCAGAACACAGATACGCAGTATTTT. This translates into CARVRYGQNTDTQYF.

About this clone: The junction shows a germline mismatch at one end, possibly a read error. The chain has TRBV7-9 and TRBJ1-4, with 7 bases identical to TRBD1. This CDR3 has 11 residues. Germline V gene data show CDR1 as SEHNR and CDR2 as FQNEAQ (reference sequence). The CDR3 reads CASSEPGQTLF. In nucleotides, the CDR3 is TGTGCCAGCAGCGAACCGGGACAGACCCTTTTT.

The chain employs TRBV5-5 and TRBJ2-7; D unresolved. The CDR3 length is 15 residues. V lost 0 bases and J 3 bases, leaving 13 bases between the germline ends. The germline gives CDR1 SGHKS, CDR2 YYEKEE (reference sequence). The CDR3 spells CASSLAYQIFYEQYF. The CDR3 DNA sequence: TGTGCCAGCAGCTTGGCTTACCAGATCTTCTACGAGCAGTACTTC.

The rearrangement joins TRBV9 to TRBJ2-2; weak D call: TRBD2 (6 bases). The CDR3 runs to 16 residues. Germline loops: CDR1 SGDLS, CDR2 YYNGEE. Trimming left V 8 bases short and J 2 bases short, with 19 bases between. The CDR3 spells CASSLSRRDNTGELFF. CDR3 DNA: TGTGCCAGTAGCTTAAGTAGGCGGGACAACACCGGGGAGCTGTTTTTT.

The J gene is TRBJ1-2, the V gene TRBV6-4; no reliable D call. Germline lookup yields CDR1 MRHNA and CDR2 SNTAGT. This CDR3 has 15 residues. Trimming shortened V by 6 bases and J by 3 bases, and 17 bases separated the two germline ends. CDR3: CASRKTMIWDYGYTF. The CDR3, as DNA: TGTGCCAGCAGAAAGACGATGATATGGGACTATGGCTACACCTTC.

The CDR3 loop reads CASRKATGGHIQYF. The CDR3 nucleotides read TGTGCCAGCAGGAAAGCTACAGGGGGGCACATTCAGTACTTC. The chain is built from TRBV6-5 and TRBJ2-4; 8 bases line up with TRBD1. Germline V CDR1 and CDR2: MNHEY, SVGAGI. The CDR3 sequence is 14 residues long. V lost 6 bases, J lost 8 bases, and 9 bases stayed unmatched.

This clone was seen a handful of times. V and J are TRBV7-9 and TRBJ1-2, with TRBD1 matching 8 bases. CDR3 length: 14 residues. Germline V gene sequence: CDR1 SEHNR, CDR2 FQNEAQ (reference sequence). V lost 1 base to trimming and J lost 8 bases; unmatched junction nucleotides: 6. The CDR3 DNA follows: TGTGCCAGCAGCTTAGATCAGGGGGCTCGGGGCTACACCTTC. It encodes CASSLDQGARGYTF. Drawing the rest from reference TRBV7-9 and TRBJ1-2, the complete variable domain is DTGVSQNPRHKITKRGQNVTFRCDPISEHNRLYWYRQTLGQGPEFLTYFQNEAQLEKSRLLSDRFSAERPKGSFSTLEIQRTEQGDSAMYLCASSLDQGARGYTFGSGTRLTVV.

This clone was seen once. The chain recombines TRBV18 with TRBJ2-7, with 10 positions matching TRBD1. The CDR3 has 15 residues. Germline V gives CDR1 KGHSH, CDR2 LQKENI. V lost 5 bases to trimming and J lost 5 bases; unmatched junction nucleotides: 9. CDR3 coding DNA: TGTGCCAGCTCAAAAACCGGGACAGGGGCCCACGAGCAGTACTTC. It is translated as CASSKTGTGAHEQYF.

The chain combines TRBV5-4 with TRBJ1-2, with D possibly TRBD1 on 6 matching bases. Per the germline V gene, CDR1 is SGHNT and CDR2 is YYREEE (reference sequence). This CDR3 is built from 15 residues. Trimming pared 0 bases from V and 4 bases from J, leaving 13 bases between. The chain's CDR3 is CASSLAGTSVYGYTF. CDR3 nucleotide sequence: TGTGCCAGCAGCTTGGCCGGGACATCTGTCTATGGCTACACCTTC.